Each of the 10 T cell receptor beta chains below was sequenced from the same sample in a study of blood T cells in healthy people across ages. Using a J-beta primer mix together with a sample-barcoded 5' primer, a second PCR was run for roughly 7 to 11 cycles. From the 5' RACE reads, TCRdb called clonotypes with MiXCR, one entry per CDR3 protein. The profile covers about 1.5 million distinct CDR3 sequences, with approximately 42% appearing a single time and about 4.1% taken by the ten largest. The material sequenced was blood. These receptors all stem from a woman between 18 and 29 years old in good health.

This clonotype was recorded only once. V and J are TRBV11-2 and TRBJ2-7, with 7 bases fitting TRBD1. The germline V gene has CDR1 SGHAT and CDR2 FQNNGV. After removal of 5 bases from V and 7 bases from J, the junction contained 14 bases not matched to a gene. The CDR3 loop spans 15 amino acids. The DNA for the CDR3 is TGTGCCAGCAGCGACAGGGCGCTCTCCTACAATGAGCAGTACTTC. It codes for CASSDRALSYNEQYF.

This clonotype was detected once. A read error may produce the germline difference seen at one junction end. V and J are TRBV20-1 and TRBJ1-1; the D gene is possibly TRBD1 (5 bases). The CDR3 sequence is 14 residues long. The germline V gene has CDR1 DFQATT and CDR2 SNEGSKA (reference sequence). This CDR3 is CSTRATPRTPEAFF. The CDR3 coding sequence is TGCAGTACTAGAGCCACCCCGCGGACACCCGAAGCTTTCTTT.

In its sample, this clonotype was seen a few times. V usage is TRBV9 and J usage is TRBJ2-1; D is uncertain. The CDR3 extends over 15 amino acids. Germline assignment: CDR1 SGDLS and CDR2 YYNGEE. The V and J ends lost 4 bases and 0 bases respectively, with 11 bases between them. The CDR3 DNA reads as TGTGCCAGCAGCCGAGCGAAAAGCTCCTACAATGAGCAGTTCTTC. Translated, it gives CASSRAKSSYNEQFF.

The chain has TRBV20-1 and TRBJ2-4, with TRBD1 matching over 9 bases. V shed 2 bases, J shed 2 bases, and the junction held 13 bases outside the gene matches. The CDR3 is 18 residues long. Germline V gives CDR1 DFQATT, CDR2 SNEGSKA (reference sequence). CDR3 nucleotide sequence: TGCAGTGCTAGAACCGGGACAGGGTTTATTGGGACCAAAAACATTCAGTACTTC. As protein: CSARTGTGFIGTKNIQYF.

The V call is TRBV11-2, the J call TRBJ2-1; D might be TRBD1 or TRBD2, each matching 6 bases. The end of the DNA aligns better with TRBJ2-7, so the J call may be wrong. The CDR3 has 16 residues. The germline CDR1 and CDR2 sequences are SGHAT and FQNNGV. CDR3 loop: CASSLGVGGSYNEQYF. CDR3 bases: TGTGCCAGCAGCTTGGGGGTGGGGGGCAGCTACAATGAGCAGTACTTC.

This clonotype appeared a few times. The genes are TRBV16 and TRBJ2-4, with D possibly matching TRBD2 (6 bases). CDR1 and CDR2 (germline): KGHSY, FQNENV. This CDR3 spans 12 amino acids. V was clipped by 1 base and J by 9 bases, with 7 bases between them. CDR3 amino acids: CASSQFGGIQYF. The CDR3 DNA follows: TGTGCCAGCAGCCAATTCGGGGGCATTCAGTACTTC.

This clonotype was counted between two and nine times. The chain couples TRBV6-1 to TRBJ2-5, with D perhaps being TRBD1 or TRBD2 (6 bases each). V was clipped by 8 bases and J by 3 bases, with 16 bases between them. The CDR3 has 14 amino acids. Germline-derived CDR1 and CDR2 are MNHNS and SASEGT. The CDR3 nucleotides are TGTGCCAGCTCACGGGGGCGTGTAGAAGAGACCCAGTACTTC. Protein: CASSRGRVEETQYF.

This clonotype showed up just a few times. The J gene is TRBJ1-4, the V gene TRBV20-1, with 7 bases matching TRBD1. Unmatched junction bases numbered 9, after V lost 0 bases and J lost 5 bases. The germline gives CDR1 DFQATT, CDR2 SNEGSKA (reference sequence). The CDR3 runs to 16 residues. This CDR3 is CSARDFHRGLNEKLFF. The DNA for the CDR3 is TGCAGTGCTAGAGATTTCCACAGGGGATTAAATGAAAAACTGTTTTTT.

This clonotype was seen a few times. The genes are TRBV24-1 and TRBJ1-2, with unresolved D. The germline V gene encodes CDR1 KGHDR and CDR2 SFDVKD. The CDR3 is made up of 13 amino acids. V lost 1 base to trimming and J lost 5 bases, with 7 bases between them. The CDR3 region has the DNA TGTGCCACCAGTGATTTTGAAGGGTATGGCTACACCTTC. It yields the protein CATSDFEGYGYTF.

The chain links TRBV5-1 to TRBJ2-3, with D perhaps TRBD1 (5 bases). CDR1 and CDR2 (germline): SGHRS, YFSETQ. V shed 4 bases and J shed 0 bases, with 12 bases lying between them. CDR3 length: 15 residues. In nucleotides, the CDR3 is TGCGCCAGCAGCGCCCGGACAACCAGCACAGATACGCAGTATTTT. It translates to CASSARTTSTDTQYF.